The sample holds many counts of the clone carrying this T cell receptor beta chain. The antigen is undetermined. The J segment lost 0 bases and the V segment lost 6 bases, leaving 4 bases of the junction unmatched. Germline CDR1 DFQATT, CDR2 SNEGSKA (reference sequence). CDR3 length: 14 residues. TCRdb re-called the 5' RACE reads with MiXCR, one entry per CDR3 protein. The data show around 12,000 distinct CDR3 sequences, approximately 3% seen once. The sample is drawn from a study of spatial heterogeneity in lung cancer. General study results and limits: For expanded intratumoral alpha and beta TCRs, counts tracked tumor mutation counts.

As to time point: sample taken at primary tumor resection. This TCR came from a male donor with early-stage non-small cell lung cancer. The sequences come from lung tumor tissue, collected at surgery. V usage is TRBV20-1 and J usage is TRBJ2-2; 7 nucleotides line up with TRBD1. The CDR3, as DNA: TGCAGTGCAGTCGGACAGGCGAACACCGGGGAGCTGTTTTTT. Its translation is CSAVGQANTGELFF.